The following is a T cell receptor beta chain sequence with its context. What it binds is unknown. One junction end disagrees with the germline gene, perhaps due to a read error. This sample is part of a study of tumor-infiltrating lymphocytes in primary liver carcinoma. About the research overall: The patient group consisted of men and women aged 30 to 69 years. Findings and limits, study-wide: Tumors significantly exceeded blood in top-250-clone fraction (p = 0.039).

With a constant-region primer, TCR beta cDNA was made from 450 to 650 ng of total RNA. Library construction for TCR beta comprised three nested multiplex PCR rounds performed with slightly modified ARM-PCR. Use of TRBV1-TRBV30 forward primers with a C-beta reverse primer characterized the first two PCR rounds, which lasted about 9 cycles each. TCRdb fed the multiplex PCR reads into MiXCR, producing one record per CDR3 protein. In the table there are under 85,000 distinct CDR3 sequences, 72% of which are singletons. Germline assignment: CDR1 MGHRA and CDR2 YSYEKL. The CDR3 is made up of 18 amino acids. Co-extracted RNA and DNA came from about 19-30 mg of unsorted bulk tissue. Patients were chronically HBV-infected and treatment-naive.

This clonotype originated in a man aged 35-49 years with primary liver carcinoma and hepatitis B virus infection. This chain uses TRBV4-1 with TRBJ2-4; 9 nucleotides line up with TRBD2. The sequencing sample was made of liver tumor tissue from sampling region 1. Subset here: tumor region T1, superior pole. The CDR3 DNA sequence: TGCGCCAGCAGCGATTTTCCGGGATTAGCGGGAGCTTGGGACATTAAGTACTTC. This codes for CASSDFPGLAGAWDIKYF.